Listed here are 6 T cell receptor beta chains from one sample, sequenced in a study of T cell responses to AZD1222 COVID-19 vaccine. The repertoire was sequenced with immunoSEQ multiplex PCR; TCRdb's copy has only in-frame clones and lacks some. The repertoire has some 69,000 clones, approximately 80% of them found once; the top ten carry 11% to 15%. The sequencing here drew on peripheral blood, taken 28 days after the second AZD1222 dose. The source of these receptors is an adult who received the AZD1222 COVID-19 vaccine.

The chain recombines TRBV27 with TRBJ1-4, with TRBD1 as a possible D gene (5 bases). The CDR3 sequence is 15 residues long. Trimming left V 2 bases short and J 8 bases short, with 15 bases between. Looked up from germline, CDR1 is MNHEY and CDR2 is SMNVEV (reference sequence). The CDR3 sequence: CASSLGGVREEKLFF. In nucleotides, the CDR3 is TGTGCCAGCAGTTTAGGGGGAGTAAGAGAGGAAAAACTGTTTTTT.

V is TRBV2 and J is TRBJ2-5; 9 nucleotides align to TRBD2. V was clipped by 3 bases and J by 2 bases; unmatched bases: 4. The CDR3 sequence is 15 residues long. CDR1 and CDR2 (germline): SNHLY, FYNNEI. The CDR3 sequence is CASSDPTSGQETQYF. CDR3 DNA: TGTGCCAGCAGTGATCCGACTAGCGGACAAGAGACCCAGTACTTC.

V usage is TRBV4-1 and J usage is TRBJ2-1; TRBD2 aligns across 9 bases. CDR1 MGHRA and CDR2 YSYEKL come from the germline V gene. The V and J ends lost 3 bases and 13 bases, in that order; junction bases with no gene match: 16. The CDR3 contains 16 residues. CDR3 region: CASSQESGGFSKIQFF. The DNA of the CDR3 is TGCGCCAGCAGCCAGGAAAGCGGGGGGTTCTCAAAGATCCAGTTCTTC.

The chain carries TRBV6-2 or TRBV6-3 and TRBJ2-5; D possibly corresponds to TRBD2 (6 bases). Per the germline V gene, CDR1 is MNHEY and CDR2 is SVGEGT. The CDR3 consists of 14 residues. V dropped 5 bases and J dropped 5 bases, with 15 bases sitting between them. CDR3 sequence (DNA): TGTGCCAGCAGTAACCCGACTAGTTCTGAGACCCAGTACTTC. This codes for CASSNPTSSETQYF.

The V and J genes are TRBV18 and TRBJ2-3, with a possible D match to TRBD1 (6 bases). Germline V gene data show CDR1 as KGHSH and CDR2 as LQKENI. Between the trimmed V and J ends, which lost 3 bases and 1 base, there was a span of 11 bases. This CDR3 has 15 residues. The CDR3 protein is CASSPPGQRTDTQYF. Here the CDR3 DNA reads TGTGCCAGCTCACCCCCAGGACAGCGCACAGATACGCAGTATTTT. The full variable domain, rest sourced from reference TRBV18 and TRBJ2-3, is NAGVMQNPRHLVRRRGQEARLRCSPMKGHSHVYWYRQLPEEGLKFMVYLQKENIIDESGMPKERFSAEFPKEGPSILRIQQVVRGDSAAYFCASSPPGQRTDTQYFGPGTRLTVL.

The rearrangement joins TRBV5-1 to TRBJ1-2; 8 bases fit TRBD1. This CDR3 contains 17 residues. Trimming at V came to 0 bases and at J to 6 bases, leaving 13 bases not matched to a gene. The germline V gene encodes CDR1 SGHRS and CDR2 YFSETQ. The CDR3, as DNA: TGCGCCAGCAGCTTGGATGGCAGGGGGCGAGGGACTGATGGCTACACCTTC. It is translated as CASSLDGRGRGTDGYTF.